The rows below give T cell receptor beta chains drawn from one sample of a study of shared clonotypes between healthy human individuals. The protocol was immunoSEQ multiplex PCR, while the TCRdb copy is restricted to in-frame clones and leaves out a portion. The table lists about 2.5 million clones, around 93% of them singletons, with approximately 0.4% in the top ten. The sequenced sample consisted of naive CD4+ T cells from PBMCs. The receptor set was obtained from a young man in good health. Some clones in this sample may be carry-over from other donors' samples. Each CDR3 is given with its conserved first and last residue. A D gene is named only where the DNA matches it firmly. Size is omitted from some rows. Given values are once, few, many or a class for expanded clones.

J gene | V gene | D gene | CDR3 length | clone size | CDR3 DNA | CDR3 protein
TRBJ1-5 | TRBV28 | NA | 16 | once | TGTGCCAGCAGACGCCCGACAGTCTATAGCAATCAGCCCCAGCATTTT | CASRRPTVYSNQPQHF
TRBJ2-4 | TRBV18 | NA | 13 | once | TGTGCCAGCTCACCAGCCGCCGGCGGCATTCAGTACTTC | CASSPAAGGIQYF
TRBJ1-4 | TRBV9 | NA | 15 | NA | TGTGCCAGCAGCGAGGGCAAGGAAATTAATGAAAAACTGTTTTTT | CASSEGKEINEKLFF
TRBJ2-7 | TRBV27 | NA | 15 | NA | TGTGCCAGCAGCGCCGTGAGGGGCCACTTCTACGAGCAGTACTTC | CASSAVRGHFYEQYF
TRBJ1-5 | TRBV11-2 | NA | 15 | NA | TGTGCCAGCAGCTTAAGTTTAACAGGCTCCCAGCCCCAGCATTTT | CASSLSLTGSQPQHF
TRBJ2-1 | TRBV5-8 | TRBD1 | 14 | NA | TGTGCCAGCAGCCTGGGGCCAGGGGGTCATGAGCAGTTCTTC | CASSLGPGGHEQFF
TRBJ2-1 | TRBV11-3 | NA | 17 | NA | TGTGCCAGCAGCCCCAGAGGGGTGATTAGCTCCTACAATGAGCAGTTCTTC | CASSPRGVISSYNEQFF
TRBJ1-3 | TRBV5-4 | NA | 16 | NA | TGTGCCAGCAGCTTCCACGCGGGGGAGGCTGGAAACACCATATATTTT | CASSFHAGEAGNTIYF
TRBJ1-3 | TRBV19 | NA | 13 | NA | TGTGCCACTTCCCTGGGCTCTGGAAACACCATATATTTT | CATSLGSGNTIYF
TRBJ2-1 | TRBV5-1 | NA | 17 | NA | TGCGCCAGCAGCCTTAGAGGGGGGACTCTGGCATACAATGAGCAGTTCTTC | CASSLRGGTLAYNEQFF
TRBJ1-2 | TRBV5-4 | NA | 14 | NA | TGTGCCAGCAGCCGCCTCGGGGCAGGGAATGGCTACACCTTC | CASSRLGAGNGYTF
TRBJ2-3 | TRBV7-2 | NA | 12 | NA | TGTGCCGGACGACTGGGAACAGATACGCAGTATTTT | CAGRLGTDTQYF
TRBJ1-1 | TRBV6-5 | NA | 15 | few | TGTGCCAGCAGTTACCCGGGGCGCATGAACACTGAAGCTTTCTTT | CASSYPGRMNTEAFF
TRBJ2-1 | TRBV30 | NA | 14 | NA | TGTGCCTGGACTCCGAGAACAGGGTACAATGAGCAGTTCTTC | CAWTPRTGYNEQFF
TRBJ2-7 | TRBV7-9 | NA | 12 | NA | TGTGCCAGCAGCTTGACCGCCTACGAGCAGTACTTC | CASSLTAYEQYF
TRBJ2-1 | TRBV30 | NA | 12 | NA | TGTGCCTGGAGAGGACATTACAATGAGCAGTTCTTC | CAWRGHYNEQFF
TRBJ1-2 | TRBV28 | NA | 16 | NA | TGTGCCAGCAGTTTAGGGTCTCCGTGGGCCCACTATGGCTACACCTTC | CASSLGSPWAHYGYTF
TRBJ2-5 | TRBV5-1 | TRBD1 | 14 | NA | TGCGCCAGCAGCTCAGACAGGGGGGTGCAGACCCAGTACTTC | CASSSDRGVQTQYF
TRBJ2-7 | TRBV6-1 | TRBD1 | 12 | NA | TGTGCCACCGGGGACAGAACCTACGAGCAGTACTTC | CATGDRTYEQYF
TRBJ2-5 | TRBV19 | NA | 13 | NA | TGTGCCAGTAGGAACATACCCCAAGAGACCCAGTACTTC | CASRNIPQETQYF
TRBJ2-7 | TRBV27 | NA | 13 | NA | TGTGCCAGCAGACAGACTTATTTTTACGAGCAGTACTTC | CASRQTYFYEQYF
TRBJ1-5 | TRBV28 | NA | 17 | NA | TGTGCCAGCAGATCCCCCGGCCGCATCGAGTTCAATCAGCCCCAGCATTTT | CASRSPGRIEFNQPQHF
TRBJ2-1 | TRBV11-2 | TRBD2 | 17 | NA | TGTGCCAGCAGCTTAAGGTCCGGCGGGAGGGGCTACAATGAGCAGTTCTTC | CASSLRSGGRGYNEQFF
TRBJ1-5 | TRBV5-5 | NA | 14 | NA | TGTGCCAGCAGCTTCGCAGTTAGCAATCAGCCCCAGCATTTT | CASSFAVSNQPQHF
TRBJ2-1 | TRBV11-2 | TRBD2 | 15 | NA | TGTGCCAGCAGACTAGGGCTAGCGGGAGTTCATGAGCAGTTCTTC | CASRLGLAGVHEQFF
TRBJ2-1 | TRBV28 | NA | 13 | NA | TGTGCCAGCGGCGACGGTTCCTACAATGAGCAGTTCTTC | CASGDGSYNEQFF
TRBJ1-2 | TRBV25-1 | TRBD1 | 14 | NA | TGTGCCAGCAGGGCTTTGACAGGGGAGCAGGGCTACACCTTC | CASRALTGEQGYTF
TRBJ2-5 | TRBV5-1 | NA | 16 | NA | TGCGCCAGCAGCTCCCGGCCCCCCGGGGACACAGAGACCCAGTACTTC | CASSSRPPGDTETQYF
TRBJ2-7 | TRBV11-2 | TRBD1 | 16 | NA | TGTGCCAGCATCCCCCCCCCGGGACAGGGGGCGTACGAGCAGTACTTC | CASIPPPGQGAYEQYF
TRBJ2-1 | TRBV2 | TRBD2 | 15 | NA | TGTGCCAGCAGTGAAGAGACTAGCGGGATTACTGAGCAGTTCTTC | CASSEETSGITEQFF
TRBJ2-7 | TRBV5-1 | TRBD1 | 14 | NA | TGCGCCAGCAGCTATACAGGGGGGATCTACGAGCAGTACTTC | CASSYTGGIYEQYF
TRBJ1-4 | TRBV18 | NA | 15 | NA | TGTGCCAGCTCGTTTTCAGGGGACATAATGAGGAAACTGTTTTTT | CASSFSGDIMRKLFF
TRBJ2-1 | TRBV28 | NA | 12 | NA | TGTGCCAGCAGTTCCCTAGGTGGTGAGCAGTTCTTC | CASSSLGGEQFF
TRBJ1-1 | TRBV5-4 | TRBD1 | 15 | NA | TGTGCCAGCAGCTTGAAGGGGACAGGGGGCACTGAAGCTTTCTTT | CASSLKGTGGTEAFF
TRBJ1-6 | TRBV5-8 | NA | 18 | NA | TGTGCCAGCAGCTTAAGAATCGGCGACTTCTCCTATAATTCACCCCTCCACTTT | CASSLRIGDFSYNSPLHF
TRBJ2-5 | TRBV2 | TRBD2 | 15 | NA | TGTGCCAGAGGGAGGGCAGCGGGCGGGCAAGAGACCCAGTACTTC | CARGRAAGGQETQYF
TRBJ1-1 | TRBV5-6 | NA | 14 | once | TGTGCCAGCAGCTACAGGGCCAGGGAAACTGAAGCTTTCTTT | CASSYRARETEAFF
TRBJ2-6 | TRBV30 | NA | 15 | NA | TGTGCCTGGAGGCCGAGGGGGAAAGGGGCCAACGTCCTGACTTTC | CAWRPRGKGANVLTF
TRBJ1-2 | TRBV7-9 | NA | 16 | NA | TGTGCCAGCAGCTCCTCGTTATGGACACCTAACTATGGCTACACCTTC | CASSSSLWTPNYGYTF
TRBJ2-5 | TRBV9 | NA | 15 | once | TGTGCCAGCAGCGTCACAGGGTTCCTGGAAGAGACCCAGTACTTC | CASSVTGFLEETQYF
TRBJ1-4 | TRBV18 | NA | 15 | NA | TGTGCCAGCTCACCACTATCAGGGTCGAGGGAAAAACTGTTTTTT | CASSPLSGSREKLFF
TRBJ2-7 | TRBV19 | NA | 13 | NA | TGTGCCAGTAGTATACGGAAATCCTACGAGCAGTACTTC | CASSIRKSYEQYF
TRBJ2-4 | TRBV2 | NA | 15 | NA | TGTGCCAGCGTCCGAGAGGCGTCCGTCAAAAACATTCAGTACTTC | CASVREASVKNIQYF
TRBJ2-5 | TRBV7-8 | NA | 13 | once | TGTGCCAGCAGCTCGATGTACCAAGAGACCCAGTACTTC | CASSSMYQETQYF
TRBJ2-3 | TRBV12-5 | TRBD1 | 15 | NA | TGTGCTAGTGGCGCAGGGGGCCCCCGATCAGATACGCAGTATTTT | CASGAGGPRSDTQYF
TRBJ2-7 | TRBV15 | NA | 15 | NA | TGTGCCACCAGCAGAGATTTATGGGCAAAGGCCGAGCAGTACTTC | CATSRDLWAKAEQYF
TRBJ2-3 | TRBV5-1 | TRBD2 | 16 | NA | TGCGCCAGCAGCTTGGACATCCGGGGGGGACCAGATACGCAGTATTTT | CASSLDIRGGPDTQYF